The rows below give T cell receptor beta chains drawn from one sample of a study of blood T cell repertoires in COVID-19. The method was immunoSEQ multiplex PCR; TCRdb's version includes in-frame clones alone and lacks a portion of them. This sample has some 45,000 clones; roughly 88% occur once, and the top ten carry 25% to 35%. The specimen sequenced was peripheral blood. The origin of the receptors is a woman older than 75 with acute or convalescent COVID-19. Both conserved end residues are part of each CDR3. The D gene is left open where the match is weak. The size field is filled for only some rows; it gives once, few, many or a size class.

V: TRBV24-1
size: .
J: TRBJ1-2
D: .
DNA: TGTGCCACCAGTGATTTAGGACAGTCACGGGTCTATGGCTACACCTTC
CDR3: CATSDLGQSRVYGYTF

V: TRBV5-1
size: .
J: TRBJ2-7
D: TRBD2
DNA: TGCGCCAGCAGCTTGGACCCTAGCGGGAGCTCCTACGAGCAGTACTTC
CDR3: CASSLDPSGSSYEQYF

V: TRBV24-1
size: .
J: TRBJ2-2
D: .
DNA: TGTGCCACCAGTGACGGAGGACGCACCGGGGAGCTGTTTTTT
CDR3: CATSDGGRTGELFF

V: TRBV12-5
size: .
J: TRBJ1-2
D: .
DNA: TGTGCTAGTGGTTTGTTGGGGCCGGCGTTATATGGCTACACCTTC
CDR3: CASGLLGPALYGYTF

V: TRBV14
size: .
J: TRBJ2-7
D: .
DNA: TGTGCCAGCAGCCTTCTCGAGCAGTACTTC
CDR3: CASSLLEQYF

V: TRBV19
size: .
J: TRBJ2-7
D: .
DNA: TGTGCCAGCAGAGAGGGGGGGGTGGACCACGAGCAGTACTTC
CDR3: CASREGGVDHEQYF

V: TRBV7-9
size: .
J: TRBJ2-2
D: TRBD2
DNA: TGTGCCAGCAGCTCGACTAGCGGATTCACCGGGGAGCTGTTTTTT
CDR3: CASSSTSGFTGELFF

V: TRBV24-1
size: .
J: TRBJ2-1
D: TRBD2
DNA: TGTGCCACGGCGTCGCAGGAAGCGGGAGTCCGCGATGAGCAGTTCTTC
CDR3: CATASQEAGVRDEQFF

V: TRBV7-8
size: .
J: TRBJ1-5
D: .
DNA: TGTGCCAGCAGCTTAAAGGGGGAACAGCCCCAGCATTTT
CDR3: CASSLKGEQPQHF

V: TRBV7-6
size: .
J: TRBJ2-7
D: TRBD1
DNA: TGTGCCAGCAGTCTTGACAGGGGCCCCTACGAGCAGTACTTC
CDR3: CASSLDRGPYEQYF

V: TRBV12-5
size: .
J: TRBJ2-3
D: .
DNA: TGTGCTAGTGGTCTCTGGCAGTCCAGCACAGATACGCAGTATTTT
CDR3: CASGLWQSSTDTQYF

V: TRBV19
size: .
J: TRBJ2-1
D: TRBD2
DNA: TGTGCCAGTCGGACCGTGGCTAGCGGGAGCAATGAGCAGTTCTTC
CDR3: CASRTVASGSNEQFF

V: TRBV19
size: .
J: TRBJ2-1
D: TRBD2
DNA: TGTGCCAGTAGTATAGAAGTCCAAACTAGCGGGGCACGAGCTGAGCAGTTCTTC
CDR3: CASSIEVQTSGARAEQFF

V: TRBV19
size: .
J: TRBJ1-2
D: .
DNA: TGTGCCAGTAGTATTTTCTCGACAGGCGGGAGTTTCTATGGCTACACCTTC
CDR3: CASSIFSTGGSFYGYTF

V: TRBV6-5
size: .
J: TRBJ2-5
D: .
DNA: TGTGCCAGCAGTTACTCGCTCGCGGGAGAGACCCAGTACTTC
CDR3: CASSYSLAGETQYF

V: TRBV6-6
size: .
J: TRBJ2-3
D: TRBD2
DNA: TGTGCCAGCAACACCGGGACTAGCGGACCTCGGGATACGCAGTATTTT
CDR3: CASNTGTSGPRDTQYF

V: TRBV28
size: .
J: TRBJ2-1
D: .
DNA: TGTGCCAGGGACCGCGCGGGGTTGGTTCCCGGGGCGGGTGGGGAGCAGTTCTTC
CDR3: CARDRAGLVPGAGGEQFF

V: TRBV6-5
size: .
J: TRBJ2-5
D: TRBD2
DNA: TGTGCCAGCAGGGTAGCGGGAGGGGTAGAGACCCAGTACTTC
CDR3: CASRVAGGVETQYF

V: TRBV9
size: .
J: TRBJ1-1
D: .
DNA: TGTGCCAGCAGCGTAGAGGGGGAAGCTTTCTTT
CDR3: CASSVEGEAFF

V: TRBV24-1
size: .
J: TRBJ2-3
D: TRBD2
DNA: TGTGCCACCAGTGATTTTTGGGAGACTAGCGGCACAGATACGCAGTATTTT
CDR3: CATSDFWETSGTDTQYF

V: TRBV18
size: few
J: TRBJ2-7
D: .
DNA: TGTGCCAGCTCCGGATCAGGGACCTACGAGCAGTACTTC
CDR3: CASSGSGTYEQYF

V: TRBV19
size: .
J: TRBJ1-4
D: TRBD1
DNA: TGTGCCAGTAGTATCCTACAGGGGAGGAAAGAAAAACTGTTTTTT
CDR3: CASSILQGRKEKLFF

V: TRBV14
size: .
J: TRBJ2-2
D: .
DNA: TGTGCCAGCAGCCGCCCTACCAGCGGAAACACCGGGGAGCTGTTTTTT
CDR3: CASSRPTSGNTGELFF

V: TRBV15
size: .
J: TRBJ2-7
D: TRBD1
DNA: TGTGCCACCAGCAAGGACAGGATCTACGAGCAGTACTTC
CDR3: CATSKDRIYEQYF

V: TRBV4-1
size: .
J: TRBJ2-2
D: TRBD1
DNA: TGCGCCAGCAGCCAAGATCGGACAGGCGTGAACACCGGGGAGCTGTTTTTT
CDR3: CASSQDRTGVNTGELFF

V: TRBV7-9
size: .
J: TRBJ1-1
D: .
DNA: TGTGCCAGCAGCTTTGGCGGTGGATACAAACGTACTGAAGCTTTCTTT
CDR3: CASSFGGGYKRTEAFF

V: TRBV3-1/TRBV3-2
size: .
J: TRBJ2-2
D: TRBD1
DNA: TGTGCCAGCAGCCGAGGGGACAGGGGGCTTCCCGGGGAGCTGTTTTTT
CDR3: CASSRGDRGLPGELFF

V: TRBV25-1
size: .
J: TRBJ1-2
D: TRBD1
DNA: TGTGCCAGCAGTCCAGGGGGCGAGAGGGGCTACACCTTC
CDR3: CASSPGGERGYTF

V: TRBV27
size: .
J: TRBJ2-3
D: .
DNA: TGTGCCAGGATCGTATGTATGTGGGTAACGAGGGGGGGGTATTTT
CDR3: CARIVCMWVTRGGYF